The 21 T cell receptor beta chains reported below all come from one sample, sequenced in a study of T cell responses to AZD1222 COVID-19 vaccine. Using immunoSEQ multiplex PCR, the repertoire was profiled, and TCRdb retains in-frame clones only, with some absent. In the table there are 150,000 to 200,000 clones, more than 75% of which are singletons. Specimen: peripheral blood, collected on day 0 of MenACWY control vaccination. These receptors all come from an adult in good health.

V is TRBV28 and J is TRBJ2-1; 8 bases are a match to TRBD2. CDR1 MDHEN and CDR2 SYDVKM come from the germline V gene. Trimming took 7 bases from V and 7 from J; bases not matched to a gene: 9. The CDR3 covers 14 residues. The CDR3 region is CASTARGGWNEQFF. Written as DNA, the CDR3 is TGTGCCAGCACTGCCCGGGGGGGGTGGAATGAGCAGTTCTTC.

This chain uses TRBV5-1 with TRBJ1-3; D remains ambiguous. V was shortened by 4 bases and J by 8 bases, with 16 bases between the two germline ends. Germline V CDR1 and CDR2: SGHRS, YFSETQ. This CDR3 is built from 14 residues. CDR3 sequence: CASSPFSGTDTIYF. DNA for the CDR3: TGCGCCAGCAGCCCCTTCTCCGGAACGGACACCATATATTTT. Full variable domain (outside the CDR3, taken from reference TRBV5-1 and TRBJ1-3): KAGVTQTPRYLIKTRGQQVTLSCSPISGHRSVSWYQQTPGQGLQFLFEYFSETQRNKGNFPGRFSGRQFSNSRSEMNVSTLELGDSALYLCASSPFSGTDTIYFGEGSWLTVV.

In its sample, this clone was seen a few times. The CDR3 bases are TGTGCCAGCAGCCAAGGGACAGGGGGGTATGAAAAACTGTTTTTT. Residues: CASSQGTGGYEKLFF. The chain has TRBV14 and TRBJ1-4, with 10 nucleotides matching TRBD1. The germline V gene has CDR1 SGHDN and CDR2 FVKESK. The CDR3 loop spans 15 amino acids. Unmatched junction bases numbered 2, after V lost 1 base and J lost 6 bases. The whole variable domain, filled in from reference TRBV14 and TRBJ1-4, reads EAGVTQFPSHSVIEKGQTVTLRCDPISGHDNLYWYRRVMGKEIKFLLHFVKESKQDESGMPNNRFLAERTGGTYSTLKVQPAELEDSGVYFCASSQGTGGYEKLFFGSGTQLSVL.

Details on this clone: The sample has other DNA sequences that encode this CDR3 too. The chain links TRBV27 to TRBJ2-7, with 9 nucleotides matching TRBD2. Germline V CDR1 and CDR2: MNHEY, SMNVEV (reference sequence). J was trimmed by 4 bases and V by 3 bases; bases with no gene match: 10. The CDR3 totals 16 residues. Here the CDR3 reads CASSLRSGRGGYEQYF. CDR3 coding DNA: TGTGCCAGCAGTTTGCGTAGCGGGAGAGGGGGGTACGAGCAGTACTTC.

The rearrangement links TRBV4-2 to TRBJ2-3; 9 bases line up with TRBD2. CDR3 length: 19 residues. Germline lookup yields CDR1 LGHNA and CDR2 YNFKEQ. Losses at the gene ends were 1 base for V and 2 bases for J; bases not matched to a gene: 13. The CDR3 nucleotides are TGTGCCAGCAGCCAAGGAGTACTAGCGGGCGAAAAAAACACAGATACGCAGTATTTT. Encoded protein: CASSQGVLAGEKNTDTQYF.

This clone showed up just once. The chain carries TRBV13 and TRBJ1-3; a weak D match, TRBD1 (5 bases). CDR1 PRHDT and CDR2 FYEKMQ come from the germline V gene (reference sequence). V shed 2 bases and J shed 1 base, with 9 bases lying between them. The CDR3 runs to 15 residues. This chain's CDR3 is CASSLNEGSGNTIYF. The DNA for the CDR3 is TGTGCCAGCAGCTTAAATGAGGGGTCTGGAAACACCATATATTTT.

The gene calls are TRBV5-3 and TRBJ2-3; D not certain. TRBV5-3 belongs to the ORF category, with a function that is uncertain. V was trimmed by 10 bases and J by 4 bases, leaving 13 bases between them. The CDR3 extends over 12 amino acids. CDR3 loop: CAQKGSADTQYF. CDR3 nucleotides: TGTGCCCAGAAAGGTTCGGCAGATACGCAGTATTTT.

The chain recombines TRBV7-8 with TRBJ1-5, with 9 nucleotides matching TRBD1. Germline V lookup: CDR1 SGHVS, CDR2 FQNEAQ. V shed 2 bases and J 7 bases; nucleotides not matched to a gene: 3. CDR3 length: 14 amino acids. The CDR3 DNA is TGTGCCAGCAGCTTACGACAGGGGGGCCAGCCCCAGCATTTT. It encodes CASSLRQGGQPQHF.

J is TRBJ2-1 and V is TRBV10-3; 10 bases match TRBD2. This CDR3 has 21 amino acids. Trimming removed 2 bases from V and 0 bases from J; junction bases left unmatched: 16. Germline V gene lookup returns CDR1 ENHRY and CDR2 SYGVKD. Here the CDR3 reads CAISEPGGLAEGGLSYNEQFF. The CDR3 nucleotides are TGTGCCATCAGTGAGCCGGGCGGACTAGCGGAGGGGGGTCTCTCCTACAATGAGCAGTTCTTC.

The CDR3 nucleotides read TGTGCCACCAGCACCGACAGAACCTACGAGCAGTACTTC. This translates into CATSTDRTYEQYF. V gene TRBV15 combines with J gene TRBJ2-7, with D perhaps matching TRBD1 (5 bases). The CDR3 covers 13 residues. Trimming stripped 4 bases from V and 2 bases from J, with 9 bases between. Germline loops: CDR1 LNHNV, CDR2 YYDKDF (reference sequence).

V and J are TRBV6-5 and TRBJ2-5; no definite D call. Between the trimmed V and J ends, which lost 5 bases and 5 bases, there was a span of 9 bases. This CDR3 spans 12 amino acids. Germline assignment: CDR1 MNHEY and CDR2 SVGAGI. CDR3 in amino acids: CASSQPKETQYF. The CDR3 nucleotides are TGTGCCAGCAGTCAACCCAAGGAGACCCAGTACTTC.

V gene TRBV5-4 combines with J gene TRBJ1-1; D gene uncertain. Germline V gene lookup returns CDR1 SGHNT and CDR2 YYREEE (reference sequence). V lost 2 bases to trimming and J lost 1 base, with 6 bases between them. CDR3 length: 13 amino acids. The chain's CDR3 is CASSFGTNTEAFF. The DNA for the CDR3 is TGTGCCAGCAGCTTCGGTACGAACACTGAAGCTTTCTTT. Variable domain in full (rest from reference TRBV5-4 and TRBJ1-1): ETGVTQSPTHLIKTRGQQVTLRCSSQSGHNTVSWYQQALGQGPQFIFQYYREEENGRGNFPPRFSGLQFPNYSSELNVNALELDDSALYLCASSFGTNTEAFFGQGTRLTVV.

This sequence joins TRBV5-8 and TRBJ1-4; 7 nucleotides line up with TRBD1. The germline gives CDR1 SGHTS, CDR2 YDEGEE. The CDR3 covers 15 residues. Trimming at V came to 4 bases and at J to 7 bases, leaving 10 bases not matched to a gene. The CDR3 spells CASSPLTGWLEKLFF. The CDR3 DNA follows: TGTGCCAGCAGCCCCCTGACAGGGTGGCTTGAAAAACTGTTTTTT.

The chain joins TRBV4-3 to TRBJ2-5; a possible D gene is TRBD2 (7 bases). V was trimmed by 1 base and J by 4 bases, leaving 19 bases between them. Germline loops: CDR1 LGHNA, CDR2 YSLEER. CDR3 length: 17 amino acids. This CDR3 is CASSQGGGRNAAETQYF. The CDR3 DNA reads TGCGCCAGCAGCCAAGGGGGGGGGCGCAACGCCGCAGAGACCCAGTACTTC.

The chain uses TRBV6-5 and TRBJ2-1, with TRBD1 identical over 11 bases. Germline CDR1 is MNHEY and CDR2 is SVGAGI. The CDR3 totals 15 residues. Trimming took 7 bases from V and 8 from J; bases not matched to a gene: 10. CDR3 region: CASTQRDRGTDEQFF. In nucleotides, the CDR3 is TGTGCCAGCACCCAAAGGGACAGGGGGACAGATGAGCAGTTCTTC.

This chain connects TRBV28 to TRBJ2-7; possibly TRBD1 or TRBD2 for D (5 bases each). The germline CDR1 and CDR2 sequences are MDHEN and SYDVKM. With 8 bases removed from V and 0 bases from J, the gap between germline ends came to 11 bases. This CDR3 has 13 residues. Here the CDR3 reads CASSGTPSYEQYF. CDR3 sequence (DNA): TGTGCCAGCTCCGGGACCCCCTCCTACGAGCAGTACTTC. Variable domain in full (rest from reference TRBV28 and TRBJ2-7): DVKVTQSSRYLVKRTGEKVFLECVQDMDHENMFWYRQDPGLGLRLIYFSYDVKMKEKGDIPEGYSVSREKKERFSLILESASTNQTSMYLCASSGTPSYEQYFGPGTRLTVT.

V is TRBV19 and J is TRBJ1-4; the match to TRBD1 covers 7 bases. This CDR3 has 14 amino acids. The V and J ends lost 6 bases and 3 bases, in that order; junction bases with no gene match: 4. Germline V gives CDR1 LNHDA, CDR2 SQIVND (reference sequence). CDR3 DNA: TGTGCCAGTAGAGACAGGGTCCCTAATGAAAAACTGTTTTTT. This encodes CASRDRVPNEKLFF.

This clone was detected a few times. The V call is TRBV4-1, the J call TRBJ1-2; D is possibly TRBD1 (6 bases). Germline CDR1 MGHRA, CDR2 YSYEKL. CDR3 length: 15 residues. V lost 0 bases, J lost 7 bases, and 15 bases lay in between. The CDR3 here is CASSQEETGRTGYTF. In nucleotides, the CDR3 is TGCGCCAGCAGCCAAGAAGAGACAGGCCGTACTGGCTACACCTTC.

V and J are TRBV5-1 and TRBJ2-2; D perhaps matches TRBD1 (5 bases). The V end lost 0 bases, the J end lost 4 bases, and 7 bases lay between the germline ends. The CDR3 sequence is 14 residues long. The germline gives CDR1 SGHRS, CDR2 YFSETQ. The CDR3 coding sequence is TGCGCCAGCAGCTTGGGGGGCTTCACCGGGGAGCTGTTTTTT. It codes for CASSLGGFTGELFF.

The chain carries TRBV3-1 (or the pseudogene TRBV3-2) and TRBJ2-2, with 7 bases matching TRBD1. The CDR3 has 14 amino acids. Trimming took 3 bases from V and 11 from J; bases not matched to a gene: 9. Per the germline V gene, CDR1 is LGHDT and CDR2 is YNNKEL (reference sequence). The CDR3 protein is CASSHRTAGGELFF. As DNA, the CDR3 is TGTGCCAGCAGCCACAGGACAGCAGGGGGAGAGCTGTTTTTT.

The V call is TRBV28, the J call TRBJ1-2; D may be TRBD1 (5 bases). Per germline, CDR1 MDHEN and CDR2 SYDVKM. This CDR3 is 13 amino acids long. Trimming cost V 5 bases and J 8 bases, with 15 bases left between them. In DNA, the CDR3 is TGTGCCAGCAGTACTACAGGTTTATCAGGCTACACCTTC. Translation: CASSTTGLSGYTF.